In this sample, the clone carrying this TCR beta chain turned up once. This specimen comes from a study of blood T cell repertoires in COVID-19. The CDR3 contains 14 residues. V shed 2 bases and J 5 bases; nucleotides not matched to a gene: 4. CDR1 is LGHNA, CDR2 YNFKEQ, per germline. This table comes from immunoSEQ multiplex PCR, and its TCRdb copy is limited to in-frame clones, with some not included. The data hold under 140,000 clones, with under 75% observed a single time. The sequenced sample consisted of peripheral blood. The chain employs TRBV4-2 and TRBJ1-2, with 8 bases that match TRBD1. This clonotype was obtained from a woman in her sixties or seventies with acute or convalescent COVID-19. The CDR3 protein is CASSQRTGQYGYTF. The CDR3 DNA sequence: TGTGCCAGCAGCCAAAGGACAGGGCAGTATGGCTACACCTTC.